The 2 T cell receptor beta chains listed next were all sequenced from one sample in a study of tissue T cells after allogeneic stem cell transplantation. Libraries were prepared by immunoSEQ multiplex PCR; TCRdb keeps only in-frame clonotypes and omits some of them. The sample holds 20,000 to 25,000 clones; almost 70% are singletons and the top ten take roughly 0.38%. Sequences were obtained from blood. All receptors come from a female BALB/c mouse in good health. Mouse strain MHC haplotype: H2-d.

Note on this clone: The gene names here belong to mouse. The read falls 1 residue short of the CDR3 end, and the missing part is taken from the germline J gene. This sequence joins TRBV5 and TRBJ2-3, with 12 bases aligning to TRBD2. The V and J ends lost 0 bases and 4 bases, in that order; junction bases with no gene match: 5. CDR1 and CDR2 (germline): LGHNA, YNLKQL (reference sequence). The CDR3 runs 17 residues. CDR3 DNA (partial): TGTGCCAGCAGCCAAGATAAGGGACTGGGGGGCTCAGAAACGCTGTAT. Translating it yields CASSQDKGLGGSETLY. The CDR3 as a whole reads CASSQDKGLGGSETLYF.

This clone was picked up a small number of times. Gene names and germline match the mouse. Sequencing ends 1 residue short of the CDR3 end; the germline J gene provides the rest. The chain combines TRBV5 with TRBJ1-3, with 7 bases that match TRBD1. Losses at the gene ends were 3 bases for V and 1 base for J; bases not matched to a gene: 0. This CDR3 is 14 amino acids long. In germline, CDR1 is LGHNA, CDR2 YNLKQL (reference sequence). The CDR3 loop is CASSQTGSGNTLYF. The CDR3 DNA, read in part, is TGTGCCAGCAGCCAGACAGGGTCTGGAAATACGCTCTAT.